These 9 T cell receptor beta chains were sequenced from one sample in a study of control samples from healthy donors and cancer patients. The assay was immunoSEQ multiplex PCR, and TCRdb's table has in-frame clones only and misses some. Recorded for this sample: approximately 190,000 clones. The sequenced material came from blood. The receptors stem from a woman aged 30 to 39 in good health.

The CDR3 sequence is CAGRQRYENTIYF. As DNA, the CDR3 is TGTGCCGGCCGACAGAGGTATGAAAACACCATATATTTT. The chain joins TRBV6-5 to TRBJ1-3, with a possible D match to TRBD1 (5 bases). The CDR3 totals 13 residues. Trimming cost V 11 bases and J 6 bases, with 17 bases left between them. Germline values: CDR1 MNHEY, CDR2 SVGAGI.

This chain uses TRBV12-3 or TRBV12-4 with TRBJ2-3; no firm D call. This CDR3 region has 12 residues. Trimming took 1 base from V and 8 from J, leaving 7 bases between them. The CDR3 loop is CASSLGLGTQYF. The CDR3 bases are TGTGCCAGCAGTTTAGGGTTGGGTACGCAGTATTTT.

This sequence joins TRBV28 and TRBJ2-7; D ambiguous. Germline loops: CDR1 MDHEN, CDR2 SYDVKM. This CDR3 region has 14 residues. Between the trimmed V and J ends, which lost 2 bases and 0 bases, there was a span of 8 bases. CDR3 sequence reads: CASSLGQHSYEQYF. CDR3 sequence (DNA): TGTGCCAGCAGTTTAGGGCAGCACTCCTACGAGCAGTACTTC.

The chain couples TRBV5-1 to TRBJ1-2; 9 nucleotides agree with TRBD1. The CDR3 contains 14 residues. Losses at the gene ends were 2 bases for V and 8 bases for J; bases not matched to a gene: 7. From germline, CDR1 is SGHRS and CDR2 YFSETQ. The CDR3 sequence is CASSLGQGSYGYTF. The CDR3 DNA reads TGCGCCAGCAGCTTAGGACAGGGGTCCTACGGCTACACCTTC.

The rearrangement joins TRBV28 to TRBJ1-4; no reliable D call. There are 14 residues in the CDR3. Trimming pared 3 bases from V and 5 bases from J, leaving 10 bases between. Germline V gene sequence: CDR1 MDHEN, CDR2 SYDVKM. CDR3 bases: TGTGCCAGCAGTTTTACCGGCGGCAATGAAAAACTGTTTTTT. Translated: CASSFTGGNEKLFF. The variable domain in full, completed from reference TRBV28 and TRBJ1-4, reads DVKVTQSSRYLVKRTGEKVFLECVQDMDHENMFWYRQDPGLGLRLIYFSYDVKMKEKGDIPEGYSVSREKKERFSLILESASTNQTSMYLCASSFTGGNEKLFFGSGTQLSVL.

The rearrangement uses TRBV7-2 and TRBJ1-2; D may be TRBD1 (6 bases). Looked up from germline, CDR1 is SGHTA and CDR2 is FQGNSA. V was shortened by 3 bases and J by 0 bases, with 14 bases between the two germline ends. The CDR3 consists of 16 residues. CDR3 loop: CASSFGTRLTNYGYTF. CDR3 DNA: TGTGCCAGCAGCTTCGGGACAAGACTTACTAACTATGGCTACACCTTC.

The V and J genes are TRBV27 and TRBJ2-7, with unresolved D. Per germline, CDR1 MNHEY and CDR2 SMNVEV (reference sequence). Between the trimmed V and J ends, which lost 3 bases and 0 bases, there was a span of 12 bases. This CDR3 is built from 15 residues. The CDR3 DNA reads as TGTGCCAGCAGTTTGGCCCCGGACCCCTCCTACGAGCAGTACTTC. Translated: CASSLAPDPSYEQYF.

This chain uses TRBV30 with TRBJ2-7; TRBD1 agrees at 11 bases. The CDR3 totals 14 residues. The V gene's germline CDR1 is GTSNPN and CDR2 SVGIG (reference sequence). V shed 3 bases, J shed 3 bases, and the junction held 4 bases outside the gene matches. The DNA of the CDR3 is TGTGCCTGGAGGCACGGGACAGGGGGCTACGAGCAGTACTTC. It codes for CAWRHGTGGYEQYF.

DNA of the CDR3: TGCGCCAGCAGCCAAGATGGGAGGGGCCAAGAGACCCAGTACTTC. Amino acids: CASSQDGRGQETQYF. The gene calls are TRBV4-1 and TRBJ2-5; 7 positions agree with TRBD2. This CDR3 has 15 residues. Trimming removed 0 bases from V and 1 base from J; junction bases left unmatched: 2. The V gene's germline CDR1 is MGHRA and CDR2 YSYEKL.